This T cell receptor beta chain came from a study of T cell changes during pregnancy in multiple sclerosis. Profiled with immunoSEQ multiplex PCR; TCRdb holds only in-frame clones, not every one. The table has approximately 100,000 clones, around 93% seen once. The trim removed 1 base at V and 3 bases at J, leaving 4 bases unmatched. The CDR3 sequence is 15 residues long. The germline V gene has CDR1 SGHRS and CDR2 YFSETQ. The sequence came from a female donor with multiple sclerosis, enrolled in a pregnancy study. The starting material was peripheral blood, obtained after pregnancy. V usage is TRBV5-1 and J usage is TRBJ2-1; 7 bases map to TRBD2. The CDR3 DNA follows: TGCGCCAGCAGCTTGAGACCGGGAGGCTACAATGAGCAGTTCTTC. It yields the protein CASSLRPGGYNEQFF.